Below, 21 T cell receptor beta chains from the same sample are listed, as sequenced in a study of monozygotic twins with inflammatory bowel disease. Reanalyzing the 5' RACE reads, TCRdb keeps one entry per CDR3 protein, without DNA. The table for this sample gives approximately 390,000 distinct CDR3 sequences. Material for sequencing was blood. The receptors shown here come from a human donor with ulcerative colitis or Crohn's disease, or a healthy co-twin of an affected twin (not recorded which).

The chain is built from TRBV6-1 and TRBJ2-7; the TRBD1 assignment by TCRdb is unverifiable without DNA. Germline V CDR1 and CDR2: MNHNS, SASEGT. This CDR3 is 16 amino acids long. The CDR3 here is CASSDLGWGRTYEQYF.

This chain connects TRBV27 to TRBJ2-1; with no DNA, the TCRdb D assignment of TRBD2 cannot be verified. This CDR3 has 14 amino acids. Per the germline V gene, CDR1 is MNHEY and CDR2 is SMNVEV (reference sequence). CDR3 residues: CASSFETSGRGKFF.

The chain has TRBV7-7 and TRBJ2-1; TCRdb reports TRBD2, a call that lacks DNA to check it against. The CDR3 loop spans 15 amino acids. In germline, CDR1 is SSHAT, CDR2 FNYEAQ (reference sequence). CDR3 in amino acids: CASSTGRALYNEQFF. The entire variable domain, with the rest obtained from reference TRBV7-7 and TRBJ2-1, is as follows: GAGVSQSPRYKVTKRGQDVTLRCDPISSHATLYWYQQALGQGPEFLTYFNYEAQPDKSGLPSDRFSAERPEGSISTLTIQRTEQRDSAMYRCASSTGRALYNEQFFGPGTRLTVL.

The CDR3 reads CASSPTRQGSYTF. The chain couples TRBV3-1 to TRBJ1-2; TCRdb proposes TRBD1, but this gene call is untestable without DNA. CDR3 length: 13 residues. The germline V gene encodes CDR1 LGHDT and CDR2 YNNKEL (reference sequence).

V is TRBV3-1 and J is TRBJ2-6. This CDR3 is 13 amino acids long. CDR1 is LGHDT, CDR2 YNNKEL, per germline (reference sequence). The CDR3: CASTNSGANVLTF. The full variable domain, its missing parts supplied by reference TRBV3-1 and TRBJ2-6, is DTAVSQTPKYLVTQMGNDKSIKCEQNLGHDTMYWYKQDSKKFLKIMFSYNNKELIINETVPNRFSPKSPDKAHLNLHINSLELGDSAVYFCASTNSGANVLTFGAGSRLTVL.

This chain uses TRBV30 with TRBJ1-1; TCRdb calls TRBD1, which cannot be checked without DNA. Looked up from germline, CDR1 is GTSNPN and CDR2 is SVGIG (reference sequence). The CDR3 consists of 13 residues. CDR3 in amino acids: CACRDRGYTEAFF.

The chain uses TRBV5-1 and TRBJ2-5. Germline V gives CDR1 SGHRS, CDR2 YFSETQ. The CDR3 extends over 13 amino acids. The CDR3 sequence is CASSGTAQETQYF.

This rearrangement joins TRBV28 to TRBJ2-1; TCRdb indicates TRBD2, and absent DNA this call remains unverified. Germline V CDR1 and CDR2: MDHEN, SYDVKM. This CDR3 spans 17 amino acids. The CDR3 sequence is CASSPTSGLAGYNEQFF.

The chain combines TRBV20-1 with TRBJ2-3; the D call of TRBD1 rests on TCRdb alone, since no DNA is present to check it. Per the germline V gene, CDR1 is DFQATT and CDR2 is SNEGSKA (reference sequence). The CDR3 is made up of 13 amino acids. CDR3 protein: CSAGRDSTDTQYF.

V gene TRBV5-1 combines with J gene TRBJ2-7; TCRdb outputs TRBD1, but without DNA this stays unchecked. Germline V CDR1 and CDR2: SGHRS, YFSETQ. The CDR3 contains 17 residues. The CDR3 is CASSPEGRNSPTGEQYF.

The rearrangement joins TRBV2 to TRBJ2-7. The CDR3 runs to 13 residues. Germline V gene sequence: CDR1 SNHLY, CDR2 FYNNEI. This CDR3 is CASSPTPTYEQYF. The complete variable domain, with remaining parts taken from reference TRBV2 and TRBJ2-7, reads EPEVTQTPSHQVTQMGQEVILRCVPISNHLYFYWYRQILGQKVEFLVSFYNNEISEKSEIFDDQFSVERPDGSNFTLKIRSTKLEDSAMYFCASSPTPTYEQYFGPGTRLTVT.

The rearrangement uses TRBV28 and TRBJ2-5. Germline loops: CDR1 MDHEN, CDR2 SYDVKM. The CDR3 has 13 residues. The CDR3 spells CASGLGLRETQYF.

The CDR3 region is CASSQAGTPYNEQFF. The rearrangement links TRBV4-3 to TRBJ2-1; TCRdb's D call, TRBD1, is unchecked because there is no DNA. Per the germline V gene, CDR1 is LGHNA and CDR2 is YSLEER. The CDR3 is 15 amino acids.

The chain couples TRBV20-1 to TRBJ2-7; TCRdb names TRBD1, which stays unverified in the absence of DNA. This CDR3 comprises 14 residues. Germline loops: CDR1 DFQATT, CDR2 SNEGSKA (reference sequence). Here the CDR3 reads CSARWQGQNYEQYF.

The chain joins TRBV29-1 to TRBJ1-2; the TRBD1 assignment by TCRdb is unverifiable without DNA. The CDR3 consists of 14 residues. The germline V gene has CDR1 SQVTM and CDR2 ANQGSEA. CDR3 sequence reads: CSVDQAGKGYGYTF.

The J gene is TRBJ2-1, the V gene TRBV24-1. The germline V gene has CDR1 KGHDR and CDR2 SFDVKD. The CDR3 is 16 residues long. The CDR3 loop is CATSDFRGSSYNEQFF.

The rearrangement uses TRBV28 and TRBJ2-7; TCRdb gives TRBD1 as the D gene, but with no DNA this cannot be confirmed. CDR1 is MDHEN and CDR2 is SYDVKM in the germline V gene. The CDR3 has 17 residues. The CDR3 loop reads CASCPGQTKGISYEQYF.

This CDR3 reads CASSQVRASYTEAFF. The V call is TRBV4-3, the J call TRBJ1-1. Germline V gives CDR1 LGHNA, CDR2 YSLEER. The CDR3 consists of 15 residues.

The V and J genes are TRBV20-1 and TRBJ2-1; TCRdb's assignment of TRBD2 cannot be checked, as there is no DNA. CDR3 length equals 16 residues. Germline values: CDR1 DFQATT, CDR2 SNEGSKA (reference sequence). CDR3: CSARPPASGSEGEQFF.

This CDR3 reads CASSFRPAGNAYEQYF. The V gene is TRBV5-5, the J gene TRBJ2-7; TCRdb's assignment of TRBD2 cannot be checked, as there is no DNA. This CDR3 spans 16 amino acids. Germline CDR1 reads SGHKS; CDR2 reads YYEKEE (reference sequence).

V and J are TRBV5-1 and TRBJ2-1; TCRdb returns TRBD2, unconfirmable since there is no DNA. From germline, CDR1 is SGHRS and CDR2 YFSETQ. CDR3 length: 16 amino acids. The CDR3 region is CASSPSGGVQYGEQFF.